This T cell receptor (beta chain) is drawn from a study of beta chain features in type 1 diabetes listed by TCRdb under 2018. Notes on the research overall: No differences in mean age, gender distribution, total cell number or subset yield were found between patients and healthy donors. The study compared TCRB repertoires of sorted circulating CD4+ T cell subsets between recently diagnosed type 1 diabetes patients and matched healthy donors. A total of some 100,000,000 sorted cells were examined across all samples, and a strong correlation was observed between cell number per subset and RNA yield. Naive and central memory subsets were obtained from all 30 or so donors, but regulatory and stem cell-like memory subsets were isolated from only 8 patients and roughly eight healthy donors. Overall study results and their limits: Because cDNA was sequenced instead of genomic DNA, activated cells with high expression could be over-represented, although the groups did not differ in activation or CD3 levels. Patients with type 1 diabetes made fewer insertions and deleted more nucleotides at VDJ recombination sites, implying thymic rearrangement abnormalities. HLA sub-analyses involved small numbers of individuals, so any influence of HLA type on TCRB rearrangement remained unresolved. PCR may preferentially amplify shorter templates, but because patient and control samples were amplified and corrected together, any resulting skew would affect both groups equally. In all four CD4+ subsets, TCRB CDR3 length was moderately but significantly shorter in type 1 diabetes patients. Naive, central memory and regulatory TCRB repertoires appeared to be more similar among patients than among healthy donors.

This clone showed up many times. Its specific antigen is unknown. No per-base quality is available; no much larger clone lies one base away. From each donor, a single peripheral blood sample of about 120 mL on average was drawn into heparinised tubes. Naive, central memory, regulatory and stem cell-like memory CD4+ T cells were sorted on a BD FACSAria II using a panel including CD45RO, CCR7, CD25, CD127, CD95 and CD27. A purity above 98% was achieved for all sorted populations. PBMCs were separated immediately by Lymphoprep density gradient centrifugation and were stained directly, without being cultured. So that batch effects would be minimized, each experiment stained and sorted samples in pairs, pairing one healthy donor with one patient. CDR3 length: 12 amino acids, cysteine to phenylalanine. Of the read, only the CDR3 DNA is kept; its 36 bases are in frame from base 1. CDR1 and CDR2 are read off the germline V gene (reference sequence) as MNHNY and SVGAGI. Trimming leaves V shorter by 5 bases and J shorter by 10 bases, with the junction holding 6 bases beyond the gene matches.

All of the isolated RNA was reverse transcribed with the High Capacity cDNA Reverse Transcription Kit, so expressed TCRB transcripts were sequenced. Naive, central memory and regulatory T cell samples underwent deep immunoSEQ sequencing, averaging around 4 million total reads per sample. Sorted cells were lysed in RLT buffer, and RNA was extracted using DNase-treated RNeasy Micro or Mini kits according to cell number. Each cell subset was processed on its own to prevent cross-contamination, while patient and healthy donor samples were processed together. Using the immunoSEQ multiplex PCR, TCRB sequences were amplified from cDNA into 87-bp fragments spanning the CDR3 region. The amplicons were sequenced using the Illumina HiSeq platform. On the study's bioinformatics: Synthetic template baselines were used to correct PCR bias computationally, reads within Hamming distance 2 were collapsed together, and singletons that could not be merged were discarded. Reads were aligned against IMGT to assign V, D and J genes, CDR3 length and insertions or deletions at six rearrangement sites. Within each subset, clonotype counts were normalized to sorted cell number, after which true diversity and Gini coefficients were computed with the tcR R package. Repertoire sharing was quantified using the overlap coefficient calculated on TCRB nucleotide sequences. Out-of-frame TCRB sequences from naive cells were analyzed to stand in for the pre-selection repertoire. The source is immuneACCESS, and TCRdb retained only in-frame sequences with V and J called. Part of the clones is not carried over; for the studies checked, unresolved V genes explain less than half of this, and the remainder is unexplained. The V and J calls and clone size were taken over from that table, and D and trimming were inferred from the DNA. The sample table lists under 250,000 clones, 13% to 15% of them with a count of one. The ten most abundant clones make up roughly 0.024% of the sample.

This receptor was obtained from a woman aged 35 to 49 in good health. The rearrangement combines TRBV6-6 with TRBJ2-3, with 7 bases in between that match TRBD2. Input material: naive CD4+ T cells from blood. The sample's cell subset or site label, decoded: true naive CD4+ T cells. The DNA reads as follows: TGTGCCAGCAGTCCGACTAGCCGAGCGCAGTATTTT. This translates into CASSPTSRAQYF.